Presented here are 29 T cell receptor beta chains from one specimen sequenced in a study of radiotherapy plus CTLA-4 blockade in lung cancer. TCRdb's table, derived via immunoSEQ multiplex PCR, lists solely in-frame clones and lacks some. Of approximately 45,000 clones listed, around 63% are singletons. Sequencing was performed on peripheral blood, taken from a patient treated with radiotherapy plus ipilimumab. Receptors were obtained from a human donor with non-small cell lung cancer who had a partial response to radiotherapy plus ipilimumab.

This clone was counted only a few times. J is TRBJ1-2 and V is TRBV9; 11 bases are a match to TRBD1. Trimming at V came to 4 bases and at J to 2 bases, leaving 4 bases not matched to a gene. Germline CDR1 SGDLS, CDR2 YYNGEE. The CDR3 runs 15 residues. CDR3 protein: CASSQRDRGNYGYTF. The CDR3 DNA follows: TGTGCCAGCAGCCAAAGGGACAGGGGGAACTATGGCTACACCTTC.

Turning to this clone: This likely reflects a read error, since a far larger clone is one base away. Other DNA sequences in this sample translate to the same CDR3. V and J are TRBV10-2 and TRBJ2-7; 8 nucleotides match TRBD2. The V and J ends lost 3 bases and 3 bases, in that order; junction bases with no gene match: 7. Germline V gene lookup returns CDR1 WSHSY and CDR2 SAAADI. This CDR3 contains 15 residues. The CDR3 spells CASSEGPSGYYEQYF. The CDR3 DNA reads TGCGCCAGCAGTGAAGGGCCTAGCGGGTACTACGAGCAGTACTTC.

The chain uses TRBV27 and TRBJ2-7; 8 bases align to TRBD2. The CDR3 covers 14 residues. Losses at the gene ends were 5 bases for V and 4 bases for J; bases not matched to a gene: 7. Germline V gives CDR1 MNHEY, CDR2 SMNVEV (reference sequence). CDR3: CASSSGSGIYEQYF. The DNA for the CDR3 is TGTGCCAGCAGTAGCGGGAGTGGAATTTACGAGCAGTACTTC.

The chain carries TRBV19 and TRBJ2-1, with TRBD2 as a possible D gene (7 bases). This CDR3 comprises 18 residues. Trimming removed 7 bases from V and 4 bases from J, with 26 bases in between. Germline V CDR1 and CDR2: LNHDA, SQIVND (reference sequence). The CDR3 here is CASTPLWGRENKYNEQFF. The CDR3 nucleotides are TGTGCCAGTACCCCACTATGGGGGCGGGAGAATAAATACAATGAGCAGTTCTTC. Combining the CDR3 with reference TRBV19 and TRBJ2-1 gives the whole variable domain DGGITQSPKYLFRKEGQNVTLSCEQNLNHDAMYWYRQDPGQGLRLIYYSQIVNDFQKGDIAEGYSVSREKKESFPLTVTSAQKNPTAFYLCASTPLWGRENKYNEQFFGPGTRLTVL.

The chain employs TRBV6-5 and TRBJ1-6; TRBD1 matches at 7 bases. The germline V gene encodes CDR1 MNHEY and CDR2 SVGAGI. This CDR3 spans 13 amino acids. Trimming removed 8 bases from V and 9 bases from J; junction bases left unmatched: 7. CDR3 in DNA: TGTGCCAGCGGACAGGCGGCAGGTTCACCCCTCCACTTT. Protein product: CASGQAAGSPLHF.

This sequence joins TRBV11-2 and TRBJ2-1, with 8 bases that match TRBD2. With V trimmed by 1 base and J by 3 bases, 8 bases remained unmatched. This CDR3 is 17 amino acids long. The germline V gene has CDR1 SGHAT and CDR2 FQNNGV. CDR3 in amino acids: CASSLAFLAGNYNEQFF. The CDR3 DNA is TGTGCCAGCAGCTTAGCCTTTCTAGCGGGTAACTACAATGAGCAGTTCTTC.

The chain is built from TRBV6-1 and TRBJ2-3, with TRBD2 matching 9 bases. Looked up from germline, CDR1 is MNHNS and CDR2 is SASEGT. The CDR3 has 15 residues. J was trimmed by 8 bases and V by 6 bases; bases with no gene match: 12. Here the CDR3 reads CASRVSSGVRPTQYF. In nucleotides, the CDR3 is TGTGCCAGCAGAGTTTCTAGCGGGGTAAGGCCTACGCAGTATTTT.

CDR3 loop: CASSLSTSGVRNEQFF. The CDR3, as DNA: TGTGCCAGCAGCTTATCGACTAGCGGGGTGCGTAATGAGCAGTTCTTC. The gene calls are TRBV7-2 and TRBJ2-1, with TRBD2 matching 11 bases. CDR1 and CDR2 from the germline V gene are SGHTA and FQGNSA. V gave up 2 bases and J gave up 7 bases; unmatched junction bases: 7. This CDR3 is built from 16 residues.

This clone was seen a single time. The chain couples TRBV19 to TRBJ1-2; 8 nucleotides match TRBD1. Germline assignment: CDR1 LNHDA and CDR2 SQIVND (reference sequence). V was pared by 7 bases and J by 6 bases, with 10 bases of the junction left unmatched. The CDR3 has 14 amino acids. Written as DNA, the CDR3 is TGTGCCAGTACCCCCCCCGGACAGGGCCATGGCTACACCTTC. Its protein is CASTPPGQGHGYTF.

Relative to its sample, this clone is large. The chain couples TRBV4-2 to TRBJ2-1, with 10 bases that match TRBD2. V shed 0 bases, J shed 9 bases, and the junction held 14 bases outside the gene matches. The germline V gene has CDR1 LGHNA and CDR2 YNFKEQ. The CDR3 is 18 amino acids. The CDR3 region has the DNA TGTGCCAGCAGCCAAGATCTCATCTTGCTAGCGGGAGCCCTTGAGCAGTTCTTC. Protein product: CASSQDLILLAGALEQFF.

This chain connects TRBV6-1 to TRBJ2-1; 9 bases fit TRBD2. This CDR3 comprises 17 residues. Germline V gene lookup returns CDR1 MNHNS and CDR2 SASEGT. After removal of 0 bases from V and 8 bases from J, the junction contained 11 bases not matched to a gene. DNA of the CDR3: TGTGCCAGCAGTGAAGCGCGGGTAGCGGGGGTCAAGGATGAGCAGTTCTTC. Its translation is CASSEARVAGVKDEQFF.

The chain carries TRBV4-1 and TRBJ2-7; 9 bases line up with TRBD1. The V and J ends lost 2 bases and 2 bases, in that order; junction bases with no gene match: 7. Germline values: CDR1 MGHRA, CDR2 YSYEKL. This CDR3 spans 16 amino acids. Here the CDR3 reads CASSQSLQGAAYEQYF. CDR3 DNA: TGCGCCAGCAGCCAATCCCTACAGGGGGCCGCCTACGAGCAGTACTTC.

This clone was seen more than once but under ten times. The chain employs TRBV2 and TRBJ1-6; TRBD1 might be the D (6 bases). The CDR3 has 14 residues. The V gene lost 6 bases and the J gene lost 7 bases, with 13 bases spanning the gap. Looked up from germline, CDR1 is SNHLY and CDR2 is FYNNEI. CDR3 sequence (DNA): TGTGCCAGCAGCGACAGGCTCCCCAATTCACCCCTCCACTTT. It encodes CASSDRLPNSPLHF.

The chain has TRBV5-6 and TRBJ2-7, with 8 bases matching TRBD2. CDR3 length equals 15 residues. CDR1 is SGHDT and CDR2 is YYEEEE in the germline V gene. The V gene end was trimmed by 4 bases and the J gene end by 3 bases; junction bases not matched to a gene: 9. The CDR3 nucleotides are TGTGCCAGCAGCCTACTTGGCGGGGGGAGCTACGAGCAGTACTTC. The encoded protein is CASSLLGGGSYEQYF.

The chain is built from TRBV30 and TRBJ1-1; D perhaps matches TRBD1 (6 bases). V was pared by 5 bases and J by 2 bases, with 9 bases between. CDR1 is GTSNPN and CDR2 is SVGIG in the germline V gene (reference sequence). CDR3 size: 12 residues. Here the CDR3 reads CAWDRFNTEAFF. The CDR3 bases are TGTGCCTGGGACAGGTTTAACACTGAAGCTTTCTTT.

This sequence joins TRBV5-4 and TRBJ1-1, with a tentative D call TRBD1 (6 bases). The CDR3 length is 15 residues. The V gene's germline CDR1 is SGHNT and CDR2 YYREEE (reference sequence). Trimming stripped 0 bases from V and 0 bases from J, with 9 bases between. The CDR3 sequence is CASSLVQGMNTEAFF. For the CDR3, the DNA is TGTGCCAGCAGCTTGGTCCAGGGGATGAACACTGAAGCTTTCTTT.

V gene TRBV7-3 combines with J gene TRBJ2-5; D gene unclear. The CDR3 length is 17 residues. V dropped 3 bases and J dropped 1 base, with 18 bases sitting between them. Germline loops: CDR1 SGHTA, CDR2 FQGTGA. In DNA, the CDR3 is TGTGCCAGCAGCTTTTTAGTTCCCTACCCACTCCAAGAGACCCAGTACTTC. Protein product: CASSFLVPYPLQETQYF.

This clone showed up just once. This chain joins TRBV19 and TRBJ1-5; 7 bases align to TRBD1. With V trimmed by 5 bases and J by 3 bases, 13 bases remained unmatched. Per germline, CDR1 LNHDA and CDR2 SQIVND (reference sequence). This CDR3 contains 17 residues. CDR3 sequence (DNA): TGTGCCAGTAGTCCATTCCGACAGGGCCGACACAATCAGCCCCAGCATTTT. Encoded protein: CASSPFRQGRHNQPQHF. Supplemented by reference TRBV19 and TRBJ1-5, the full variable domain reads DGGITQSPKYLFRKEGQNVTLSCEQNLNHDAMYWYRQDPGQGLRLIYYSQIVNDFQKGDIAEGYSVSREKKESFPLTVTSAQKNPTAFYLCASSPFRQGRHNQPQHFGDGTRLSIL.

The rearrangement uses TRBV4-2 and TRBJ1-1; D remains unclear. V lost 2 bases to trimming and J lost 3 bases, with 10 bases between them. The germline CDR1 and CDR2 sequences are LGHNA and YNFKEQ. CDR3 length equals 14 residues. CDR3 protein: CASSQRTDDTEAFF. The CDR3 DNA sequence: TGTGCCAGCAGCCAAAGAACAGATGACACTGAAGCTTTCTTT.

The chain combines TRBV7-2 with TRBJ2-5; D remains unclear. CDR1 and CDR2 (germline): SGHTA, FQGNSA. The V and J ends lost 8 bases and 5 bases respectively, with 12 bases between them. CDR3 size: 12 residues. CDR3 residues: CASCLVSETQYF. CDR3 DNA: TGTGCCAGCTGCCTTGTGAGCGAGACCCAGTACTTC.

J is TRBJ2-5 and V is TRBV7-2; D might be TRBD1 or TRBD2, each matching 5 bases. The J call may be incorrect, as the DNA end agrees better with TRBJ2-7. Germline CDR1 is SGHTA and CDR2 is FQGNSA. There are 15 residues in the CDR3. The CDR3 region has the DNA TGTGCCAGCAGCTTAGATTTAAGGGTTGGGGGCGAGCAGTACTTC. This sequence encodes CASSLDLRVGGEQYF.

The rearrangement links TRBV6-5 to TRBJ1-4; possible D gene TRBD1, 5 bases. Per germline, CDR1 MNHEY and CDR2 SVGAGI. Trimming cost V 0 bases and J 4 bases, with 9 bases left between them. The CDR3 totals 15 residues. The CDR3 protein is CASSYSGEDNEKLFF. DNA of the CDR3: TGTGCCAGCAGTTACTCAGGGGAGGATAATGAAAAACTGTTTTTT.

J is TRBJ1-5 and V is TRBV4-3; tentatively, D is TRBD1 (5 bases). V was trimmed by 0 bases and J by 4 bases, leaving 13 bases between them. The CDR3 runs 16 residues. Germline loops: CDR1 LGHNA, CDR2 YSLEER. As DNA, the CDR3 is TGCGCCAGCAGCCAAGAGGCTGGGGCTCCAAATCAGCCCCAGCATTTT. It yields the protein CASSQEAGAPNQPQHF.

This chain uses TRBV4-3 with TRBJ1-2; TRBD1 might be the D (5 bases). V was trimmed by 0 bases and J by 5 bases, leaving 13 bases between them. CDR1 and CDR2 from the germline V gene are LGHNA and YSLEER. The CDR3 runs to 15 residues. CDR3 amino acids: CASSQDLGTGYGYTF. DNA for the CDR3: TGCGCCAGCAGCCAAGATCTTGGAACAGGATATGGCTACACCTTC.

A few counts support this clone. This chain joins TRBV27 and TRBJ1-2, with D perhaps TRBD1 (6 bases). The V and J ends lost 6 bases and 6 bases respectively, with 11 bases between them. The CDR3 spans 12 residues. Germline CDR1 reads MNHEY; CDR2 reads SMNVEV (reference sequence). The CDR3 nucleotides read TGTGCCAGCAGCACAGGGTCGCATGGCTACACCTTC. Translation gives CASSTGSHGYTF.

V usage is TRBV27 and J usage is TRBJ1-5; 8 bases fit TRBD1. Trimming removed 8 bases from V and 5 bases from J; junction bases left unmatched: 8. The germline gives CDR1 MNHEY, CDR2 SMNVEV (reference sequence). This CDR3 has 14 residues. The CDR3 DNA follows: TGTGCCAGCCGAGGGACAGGCGGTTATCAGCCCCAGCATTTT. Protein sequence: CASRGTGGYQPQHF.

The V gene is TRBV19, the J gene TRBJ1-1; D might be TRBD1 (5 bases). The CDR3 runs 12 residues. Germline lookup yields CDR1 LNHDA and CDR2 SQIVND (reference sequence). V was trimmed by 6 bases and J by 7 bases, leaving 12 bases between them. The CDR3 nucleotides are TGTGCCAGTAGGCAGGGCCCGAATGAAGCTTTCTTT. This translates into CASRQGPNEAFF. Variable domain in full (rest from reference TRBV19 and TRBJ1-1): DGGITQSPKYLFRKEGQNVTLSCEQNLNHDAMYWYRQDPGQGLRLIYYSQIVNDFQKGDIAEGYSVSREKKESFPLTVTSAQKNPTAFYLCASRQGPNEAFFGQGTRLTVV.

The J gene is TRBJ2-7, the V gene TRBV6-1; 10 positions match TRBD2. This CDR3 comprises 15 residues. The germline CDR1 and CDR2 sequences are MNHNS and SASEGT. Trimming cost V 4 bases and J 0 bases; bases outside gene matches: 3. The CDR3 DNA reads TGTGCCAGCAGTGCGGCTAGCGGGAGCTCCTACGAGCAGTACTTC. Translation gives CASSAASGSSYEQYF.

The chain uses TRBV7-3 and TRBJ2-1; D is ambiguous. Germline CDR1 reads SGHTA; CDR2 reads FQGTGA. This CDR3 region has 16 residues. Trimming removed 5 bases at V and 0 bases at J, with 14 bases between. This CDR3 reads CASSPGGLHSYNEQFF. CDR3 DNA: TGTGCCAGCAGCCCCGGCGGTCTCCACTCCTACAATGAGCAGTTCTTC.